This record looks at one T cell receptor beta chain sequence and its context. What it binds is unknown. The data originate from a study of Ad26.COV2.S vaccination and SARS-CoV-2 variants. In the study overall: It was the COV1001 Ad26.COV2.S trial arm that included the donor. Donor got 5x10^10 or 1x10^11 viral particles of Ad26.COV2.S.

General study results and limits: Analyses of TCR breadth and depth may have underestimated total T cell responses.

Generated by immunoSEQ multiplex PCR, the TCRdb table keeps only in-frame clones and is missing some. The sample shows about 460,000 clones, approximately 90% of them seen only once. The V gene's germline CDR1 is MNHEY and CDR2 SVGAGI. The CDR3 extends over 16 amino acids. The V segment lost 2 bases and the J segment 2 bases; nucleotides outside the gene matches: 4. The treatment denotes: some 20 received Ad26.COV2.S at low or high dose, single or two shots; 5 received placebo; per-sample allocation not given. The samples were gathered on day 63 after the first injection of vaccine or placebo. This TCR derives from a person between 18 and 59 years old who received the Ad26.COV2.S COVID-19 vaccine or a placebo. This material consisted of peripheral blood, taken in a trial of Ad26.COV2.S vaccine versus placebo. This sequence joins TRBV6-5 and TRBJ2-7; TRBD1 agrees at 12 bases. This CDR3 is CASSYGGTGGPYEQYF. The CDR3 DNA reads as TGTGCCAGCAGTTACGGCGGGACAGGGGGCCCCTACGAGCAGTACTTC.